These 32 T cell receptor beta chains were all obtained from the same sample, sequenced in a study of post-analysis software for immune sequencing data. Prepared TCR beta cDNA libraries contained unique molecular identifiers. TCRdb re-derived calls from the PCR reads in MiXCR, one entry per CDR3 protein. The profile shows roughly 150,000 distinct CDR3 sequences, approximately 35% of them singletons. The starting material was blood, obtained after autologous hematopoietic stem cell transplantation. The receptors shown here come from a girl aged 10 to 17 with multiple sclerosis.

This clonotype was counted a few times. The rearrangement uses TRBV11-3 and TRBJ2-1, with 10 bases fitting TRBD2. The CDR3 loop spans 16 amino acids. Trimming at V came to 5 bases and at J to 4 bases, leaving 8 bases not matched to a gene. The germline CDR1 and CDR2 sequences are SGHNT and YENEEA. The CDR3 is CASSATGTSVYNEQFF. The CDR3 coding sequence is TGTGCCAGCAGCGCCACCGGGACTAGCGTTTACAATGAGCAGTTCTTC.

This clonotype was picked up many times. The V gene is TRBV20-1, the J gene TRBJ2-5; 13 bases fit TRBD2. Germline lookup yields CDR1 DFQATT and CDR2 SNEGSKA (reference sequence). The ends lost 4 bases at V and 0 bases at J; junction bases unmatched: 2. CDR3 length: 15 residues. The CDR3 loop is CSATGTSGNQETQYF. DNA for the CDR3: TGCAGTGCTACAGGGACTAGCGGGAACCAAGAGACCCAGTACTTC.

This clonotype was counted between two and nine times. V is TRBV12-3 or TRBV12-4 and J is TRBJ2-1; 7 nucleotides align to TRBD1. V trimming: 1 base; J trimming: 6 bases; junction bases outside the gene matches: 6. The CDR3 runs 15 residues. CDR3 in amino acids: CASSLGQGVVNEQFF. The CDR3 region has the DNA TGTGCCAGCAGTTTAGGGCAGGGGGTGGTCAATGAGCAGTTCTTC.

Here the CDR3 DNA reads TGTGCCAGCAGTTACTTCGCGACTAGCGGGAGACGAGAGACCCAGTACTTC. Protein: CASSYFATSGRRETQYF. The chain carries TRBV6-2 or TRBV6-3 and TRBJ2-7; TRBD2 agrees at 12 bases. The DNA matches TRBJ2-5 better at its end, which makes the J call doubtful. Germline assignment: CDR1 MNHEY and CDR2 SVGEGT. The CDR3 covers 17 residues.

Details on this clonotype: One end of the junction fails to match germline, which may point to a read error. This chain uses TRBV3-1 with TRBJ2-1, with TRBD2 as a possible D gene (6 bases). Germline-derived CDR1 and CDR2 are LGHDT and YNNKEL (reference sequence). The CDR3 sequence is 15 residues long. CDR3 region: CAGRQLSRGGDEQFF. The CDR3 bases are TGTGCCGGCAGGCAATTGTCGAGGGGAGGCGATGAGCAGTTCTTC.

Remarks on this clonotype: The junction departs from germline at one end; a sequencing error may be responsible. This chain links TRBV7-9 with TRBJ2-3; 7 bases align to TRBD1. The germline CDR1 and CDR2 sequences are SEHNR and FQNEAQ (reference sequence). CDR3 length: 15 amino acids. CDR3 bases: TGTTCCAGCAGCTTATCCCGGCAGGGGGCAGATACGCAGTATTTT. Translating gives CSSSLSRQGADTQYF.

Ten or more counts support this clonotype. V gene TRBV20-1 combines with J gene TRBJ2-3; maybe TRBD2 (6 bases). Trimming cost V 6 bases and J 7 bases, with 17 bases left between them. Germline V CDR1 and CDR2: DFQATT, SNEGSKA (reference sequence). This CDR3 contains 13 residues. The chain's CDR3 is CSARREMLYTQYF. The CDR3 DNA sequence: TGCAGTGCACGTCGGGAGATGCTTTATACGCAGTATTTT.

This chain uses TRBV20-1 with TRBJ2-1, with D possibly called TRBD1 or TRBD2 (5 bases each). Between the trimmed V and J ends, which lost 2 bases and 9 bases, there was a span of 20 bases. Germline V gene sequence: CDR1 DFQATT, CDR2 SNEGSKA (reference sequence). The CDR3 runs to 15 residues. The CDR3 sequence: CSARRRWGKGSEQFF. The CDR3, as DNA: TGCAGTGCTAGAAGACGTTGGGGGAAAGGGAGTGAGCAGTTCTTC.

This chain uses TRBV5-5 with TRBJ1-2; TRBD1 is a possible D gene (5 bases). V was cut by 4 bases and J by 1 base, with 14 bases left in between. This CDR3 comprises 15 residues. Germline CDR1 and CDR2: SGHKS and YYEKEE (reference sequence). CDR3 sequence: CASSQQTDLNYGYTF. CDR3 DNA sequence: TGTGCCAGCAGCCAACAGACAGACCTTAACTATGGCTACACCTTC.

This clonotype was found a few times. The chain joins TRBV3-1 to TRBJ2-1, with 8 nucleotides matching TRBD2. Trimming took 3 bases from V and 4 from J; bases not matched to a gene: 8. The germline gives CDR1 LGHDT, CDR2 YNNKEL (reference sequence). This CDR3 is built from 16 residues. CDR3 sequence: CASSQIAGQVYNEQFF. CDR3 coding DNA: TGTGCCAGCAGCCAGATAGCGGGACAAGTTTACAATGAGCAGTTCTTC.

The genes are TRBV12-3 or TRBV12-4 and TRBJ2-3; 9 nucleotides line up with TRBD2. V lost 3 bases to trimming and J lost 6 bases; unmatched junction nucleotides: 4. This CDR3 is 14 amino acids long. CDR3 amino acids: CASSFLAGADTQYF. CDR3 bases: TGTGCCAGCAGTTTCTTAGCGGGAGCGGATACGCAGTATTTT.

The rearrangement uses TRBV27 and TRBJ2-1; D is ambiguous. The CDR3 spans 13 residues. Germline V CDR1 and CDR2: MNHEY, SMNVEV (reference sequence). Deletions cut 5 bases from V and 0 bases from J, with 5 bases between. The CDR3 loop is CASSPNSYNEQFF. The CDR3, as DNA: TGTGCCAGCAGTCCGAACTCCTACAATGAGCAGTTCTTC.

The chain combines TRBV20-1 with TRBJ2-1, with 9 positions matching TRBD2. Germline CDR1 reads DFQATT; CDR2 reads SNEGSKA (reference sequence). The CDR3 covers 15 residues. V lost 0 bases to trimming and J lost 9 bases; unmatched junction nucleotides: 9. In DNA form, the CDR3 reads TGCAGTGCTAGAGATCTCGCTAGCGGGACGGGTGAGCAGTTCTTC. This translates into CSARDLASGTGEQFF.

V gene TRBV14 combines with J gene TRBJ2-2; D not resolved. Per germline, CDR1 SGHDN and CDR2 FVKESK. The CDR3 length is 14 residues. The V and J ends lost 4 bases and 3 bases respectively, with 9 bases between them. The CDR3 coding sequence is TGTGCCAGCAGCCCGCTACGGTACACCGGGGAGCTGTTTTTT. Amino acid sequence: CASSPLRYTGELFF.

The chain recombines TRBV20-1 with TRBJ2-7, with 12 nucleotides matching TRBD2. This CDR3 spans 14 amino acids. J was trimmed by 7 bases and V by 3 bases; bases with no gene match: 7. Germline assignment: CDR1 DFQATT and CDR2 SNEGSKA (reference sequence). CDR3 sequence: CSARRLAGAREQYF. The DNA of the CDR3 is TGCAGTGCTAGGCGACTAGCGGGAGCTCGGGAGCAGTACTTC.

This clonotype was found a few times. The CDR3 bases are TGTGCCAGCAGCTTAGGGGCGGGAGGGGACACAGATACGCAGTATTTT. Its translation: CASSLGAGGDTDTQYF. The chain recombines TRBV7-6 with TRBJ2-3, with 9 bases fitting TRBD2. Germline V lookup: CDR1 SGHVS, CDR2 FNYEAQ. With 1 base clipped from V and 2 bases from J, the junction kept 4 bases outside the gene matches. This CDR3 comprises 16 residues. Variable domain in full (rest from reference TRBV7-6 and TRBJ2-3): GAGVSQSPRYKVTKRGQDVALRCDPISGHVSLYWYRQALGQGPEFLTYFNYEAQQDKSGLPNDRFSAERPEGSISTLTIQRTEQRDSAMYRCASSLGAGGDTDTQYFGPGTRLTVL.

CDR3 loop: CASYNYGYTF. DNA of the CDR3: TGTGCCAGTTATAACTATGGCTACACCTTC. The chain is built from TRBV25-1 and TRBJ1-2; D gene unclear. The CDR3 consists of 10 residues. V lost 9 bases to trimming and J lost 1 base, with 3 bases between them. Germline-derived CDR1 and CDR2 are MGHDK and SYGVNS.

This sequence joins TRBV12-5 and TRBJ2-6, with a tentative D call TRBD2 (5 bases). Trimming left V 6 bases short and J 2 bases short, with 11 bases between. Germline V lookup: CDR1 LGHNT, CDR2 FRNRAP. The CDR3 is 15 amino acids. The CDR3 nucleotides are TGTGCTAGTGGCCCCGGACTCCCTGGGGCCAACGTCCTGACTTTC. Protein: CASGPGLPGANVLTF.

This clonotype was found a few times. The chain has TRBV28 and TRBJ1-4, with TRBD1 as a possible D gene (6 bases). Germline V gene sequence: CDR1 MDHEN, CDR2 SYDVKM. The V gene lost 5 bases and the J gene lost 6 bases, with 16 bases spanning the gap. This CDR3 has 15 amino acids. The CDR3 DNA reads TGTGCCAGCAGTGGTGGCGGGGGCCCCGATGAAAAACTGTTTTTT. This translates into CASSGGGGPDEKLFF.

The V gene is TRBV29-1, the J gene TRBJ1-1; D unclear. Between the trimmed V and J ends, which lost 0 bases and 4 bases, there was a span of 9 bases. Germline V gives CDR1 SQVTM, CDR2 ANQGSEA. The CDR3 has 13 amino acids. The CDR3 sequence is CSVEDVSGTEAFF. For the CDR3, the DNA is TGCAGCGTTGAAGATGTCTCGGGCACTGAAGCTTTCTTT.

The chain recombines TRBV7-9 with TRBJ2-3; possibly TRBD1 for D (5 bases). CDR3 length: 20 residues. Germline V gene sequence: CDR1 SEHNR, CDR2 FQNEAQ (reference sequence). Trimming shortened V by 0 bases and J by 5 bases, and 27 bases separated the two germline ends. CDR3 loop: CASSLALQALSFGPEDTQYF. The CDR3, as DNA: TGTGCCAGCAGCTTAGCGCTACAGGCGCTCTCGTTCGGCCCCGAAGATACGCAGTATTTT.

The rearrangement joins TRBV7-2 to TRBJ2-7; D perhaps matches TRBD1 (6 bases). The J call may be mistaken, given a closer DNA end match to TRBJ2-5. CDR1 is SGHTA, CDR2 FQGNSA, per germline. The CDR3 is 15 residues long. CDR3 protein: CASSLVKGRGETQYF. The CDR3 DNA sequence: TGTGCCAGCAGCTTAGTAAAGGGCAGGGGAGAGACCCAGTACTTC.

This clonotype has only a few counts. V gene TRBV6-2 or TRBV6-3 combines with J gene TRBJ2-7; 12 bases agree with TRBD2. V dropped 6 bases and J dropped 1; count of bases not matched to a gene: 4. In germline, CDR1 is MNHEY, CDR2 SVGEGT. The CDR3 contains 15 residues. The CDR3 protein is CASSASGRGSYEQYF. The CDR3 DNA sequence: TGTGCCAGCAGCGCTAGCGGGAGGGGGTCCTACGAGCAGTACTTC.

The chain combines TRBV6-6 with TRBJ1-5; a weak D match, TRBD1 (6 bases). From germline, CDR1 is MNHNY and CDR2 SVGAGI (reference sequence). The CDR3 runs 15 residues. Trimming left V 2 bases short and J 6 bases short, with 14 bases between. Here the CDR3 DNA reads TGTGCCAGCAGTTACCCCTCCCGGGGGGCTCAGCCCCAGCATTTT. Translation: CASSYPSRGAQPQHF.

Only a few counts were recorded for this clonotype. The rearrangement joins TRBV10-3 to TRBJ2-3; no firm D call. The CDR3 loop spans 15 amino acids. V lost 4 bases to trimming and J lost 1 base, with 12 bases between them. CDR1 is ENHRY, CDR2 SYGVKD, per germline. DNA for the CDR3: TGTGCCATCAGTGGGGCGACCGATGGCACAGATACGCAGTATTTT. Translated, it gives CAISGATDGTDTQYF.

This clonotype was observed at least ten times. The chain is built from TRBV10-3 and TRBJ2-7, with 7 bases fitting TRBD2. CDR1 is ENHRY and CDR2 is SYGVKD in the germline V gene. The ends lost 2 bases at V and 5 bases at J; junction bases unmatched: 9. There are 15 residues in the CDR3. The CDR3 protein is CAISELAGDTHEQYF. The CDR3 bases are TGTGCCATCAGTGAGCTTGCGGGAGATACCCACGAGCAGTACTTC.

This clonotype was seen only a few times. The germline gene is not matched at one end of the junction; a read error may be the cause. This chain connects TRBV6-4 to TRBJ2-1; 9 nucleotides line up with TRBD2. The CDR3 runs to 15 residues. In germline, CDR1 is MRHNA, CDR2 SNTAGT. This CDR3 is CASSEAGGSYNEQFF. The CDR3 DNA follows: TGCGCCAGCAGTGAAGCGGGAGGCTCCTACAATGAGCAGTTCTTC.

The V gene is TRBV14, the J gene TRBJ2-3, with 7 bases lining up with TRBD2. The CDR3 loop spans 15 amino acids. Trimming removed 4 bases from V and 5 bases from J; junction bases left unmatched: 9. The V gene's germline CDR1 is SGHDN and CDR2 FVKESK. CDR3 residues: CASSPRLARRDTQYF. DNA for the CDR3: TGTGCCAGCAGCCCGAGACTAGCTCGGAGAGATACGCAGTATTTT. The whole variable domain, filled in from reference TRBV14 and TRBJ2-3, reads EAGVTQFPSHSVIEKGQTVTLRCDPISGHDNLYWYRRVMGKEIKFLLHFVKESKQDESGMPNNRFLAERTGGTYSTLKVQPAELEDSGVYFCASSPRLARRDTQYFGPGTRLTVL.

The rearrangement uses TRBV6-5 and TRBJ2-1; 8 nucleotides line up with TRBD2. This CDR3 contains 15 residues. Germline V gene sequence: CDR1 MNHEY, CDR2 SVGAGI. The V and J ends lost 0 bases and 7 bases, in that order; junction bases with no gene match: 5. CDR3: CASSYSMTGGNEQFF. The DNA for the CDR3 is TGTGCCAGCAGTTACTCGATGACGGGAGGGAATGAGCAGTTCTTC.

In this sample, this clonotype turned up a few times. A much larger clone is a single base away; this may be a read error. This chain uses TRBV3-1 with TRBJ2-5; 7 bases line up with TRBD2. The V gene's germline CDR1 is LGHDT and CDR2 YNNKEL (reference sequence). This CDR3 region has 15 residues. Here the CDR3 reads CVSSQDLYGGETQYF. The CDR3 coding sequence is TGTGTCAGCAGCCAAGATCTTTACGGGGGGGAGACCCAGTACTTC.

The table lists this clonotype with a few counts. The chain carries TRBV20-1 and TRBJ2-3, with 8 bases that match TRBD2. Germline V lookup: CDR1 DFQATT, CDR2 SNEGSKA (reference sequence). The CDR3 totals 14 residues. Trimming at V came to 5 bases and at J to 2 bases, leaving 6 bases not matched to a gene. The CDR3 sequence: CSAPRLAYTDTQYF. The CDR3 region has the DNA TGCAGTGCTCCCAGACTAGCGTACACAGATACGCAGTATTTT.

This clonotype was counted a few times. The chain recombines TRBV28 with TRBJ2-5, with TRBD2 identical over 15 bases. Unmatched junction bases numbered 6, after V lost 5 bases and J lost 5 bases. The germline V gene encodes CDR1 MDHEN and CDR2 SYDVKM. The CDR3 loop spans 16 amino acids. CDR3 in DNA: TGTGCCAGCAGTCCTGGACTAGCGGGAGGGCCGGAGACCCAGTACTTC. This sequence encodes CASSPGLAGGPETQYF.